This TCR beta chain was obtained from a study of breast tumors, draining lymph nodes, adjacent tissues. The lymph nodes were axillary draining lymph nodes from breast cancer patients. This clonotype was seen repeatedly, ten times or more. The antigen remains undetermined. Trimming stripped 4 bases from V and 4 bases from J, with 15 bases between. The germline CDR1 and CDR2 sequences are SGHNT and YYREEE (reference sequence). The CDR3 has 15 residues. MiXCR was run by TCRdb on the multiplex PCR reads, yielding one entry per CDR3 protein. The sample contains approximately 170,000 distinct CDR3 sequences, 30% to 35% of which appear only once. Study-level findings and limits: Data only fit, rather than demonstrated, lymph node origin of most tumor T cells. Tumors had less TCR diversity than lymph nodes, more than nontumor tissue. Data fit most tumor T cells coming from lymph node, expanding in tumor.

This receptor was identified in a female donor with breast cancer. Some clones in this sample may be carry-over from other donors' samples. The sequenced material came from axillary lymph node tissue. The V call is TRBV5-4, the J call TRBJ1-3; a possible D gene is TRBD1 (6 bases). Here the CDR3 DNA reads TGTGCCAGCAGCCGGGGGTCAGGGGAGGGAAACACCATATATTTT. This gives the protein CASSRGSGEGNTIYF.